A single T cell receptor beta chain is shown here with its context. Its antigen remains unidentified. Base-call qualities are not available, and no considerably larger clone is one nucleotide away. At one collaborating source in Seattle, patients were enrolled during active infection and were followed longitudinally through the course of disease. Whole blood was collected in K2EDTA tubes by collaborating institutions according to the institutions' own protocols. Collaborator samples were shipped for TCRbeta analysis as frozen whole blood, isolated PBMCs, or DNA extracted from either sample type. The immunoSEQ Assay, a bias-controlled multiplex PCR, was used to amplify TCRbeta CDR3 regions from genomic DNA. Regarding the original processing steps: The number of nucleated cells in each sample was estimated by amplification of reference gene primers within the assay. To quantify the absolute abundance of each unique TCRbeta CDR3 rearrangement, sequence reads were collapsed and filtered. For each sample, productive Simpson clonality was calculated as the square root of Simpson's diversity index over productive rearrangements. Sourced from immuneACCESS, this table was stored by TCRdb with only in-frame sequences that have V and J called. A share of the clones is absent; for the studies checked, an unresolved V gene accounts for under half, and the remainder has no known explanation. The V and J calls and clone size come from that table; D and trimming were worked out from the DNA. The sample table lists about 120,000 clones, around 81% of them with a count of one. Of the sample, about 17% is held by the ten largest clones.

This specimen belongs to a study of blood T cell repertoires in COVID-19 (dated by TCRdb to about 2020). Context from the whole study: Collaborator samples came from the United States, Italy and Spain and covered acute and convalescent phases of COVID-19. The material from the prospective study consisted of cDNA or gDNA derived from T cells, B-cell-depleted T cells, or PBMCs. The dataset comprised deeply sampled blood TCRbeta repertoires from subjects exposed to, actively infected with, or recovered from COVID-19. The repertoires were released in a freely available public database meant as a resource for research on the immune response to SARS-CoV-2. Samples were obtained from the ongoing ImmuneRACE study (first 160 participants) and from over 1,000 subjects provided by 6 global collaborators. A de-identified subject ID, COVID-19 status, age in years and sex were almost always included in the sample metadata. Where available, HLA class I and class II types were taken from metadata supplied by the sample provider and were not determined by assay-based typing.

General findings and caveats noted by the study authors: How much clinical and demographic metadata was included differed by source and by participant, and the metadata was provided uncurated.

The germline V gene provides CDR1 SGDLS and CDR2 YYNGEE. The CDR3 starts with the cysteine, ends with the phenylalanine, and has 14 residues. Of the read, only the CDR3 DNA is kept; its 42 bases are in frame from base 1. V and J lose 0 bases and 5 bases, and a span of 11 bases separates them. The sequence derives from a man aged 30 to 45 with COVID-19, enrolled during active disease. Source material: peripheral blood. Recombination joined TRBV9 with TRBJ2-5; TRBD2 is a possible D gene, resting on 6 matching bases. The DNA sequence is as follows: TGTGCCAGCAGCGTAGTGGGGGGTTTGGAGACCCAGTACTTC. It translates to CASSVVGGLETQYF. The entire variable domain, with the stretches around the CDR3 drawn from the reference TRBV9 and TRBJ2-5 proteins, is DSGVTQTPKHLITATGQRVTLRCSPRSGDLSVYWYQQSLDQGLQFLIQYYNGEERAKGNILERFSAQQFPDLHSELNLSSLELGDSALYFCASSVVGGLETQYFGPGTRLLVL.